This TCR beta chain was recovered during a study of blood T cells in healthy people across ages. At least ten counts were recorded for this clonotype. The CDR3 length is 15 residues. The V segment lost 5 bases and the J segment 0 bases; nucleotides outside the gene matches: 2. A sample-barcoded 5' primer and a J-beta primer mix were used in a second PCR of about 7 to 12 cycles. Every sample gave at least 2.5 million paired-end reads containing CDR3. TCRdb independently ran MiXCR on the 5' RACE reads; one entry per CDR3 protein. Of hundreds of thousands of distinct CDR3 sequences listed, over 20% are singletons.

This sequence was found in a man in his 70s in good health. Sequenced: blood. The rearrangement links TRBV12-3 or TRBV12-4 to TRBJ2-7, with 12 positions matching TRBD2. CDR3 sequence reads: CASSQTSGGSYEQYF. The CDR3 DNA reads as TGTGCCAGCAGTCAGACTAGCGGGGGCTCCTACGAGCAGTACTTC.